This T cell receptor (beta chain) was recorded in a study of T cell changes during pregnancy in multiple sclerosis. The method was immunoSEQ multiplex PCR; TCRdb's version includes in-frame clones alone and lacks a portion of them. The sample yields some 29,000 clones, 80% to 90% seen once. The specimen was CD8+ T cells from peripheral blood mononuclear cells, collected before pregnancy. This receptor was obtained from a female donor with multiple sclerosis, enrolled in a pregnancy study.

CDR3 DNA sequence: TGTGCCAGCAGCTCCGAACCGGGACAGGAGCGTCCGGATCCACCCCTCCACTTT. This codes for CASSSEPGQERPDPPLHF. The chain couples TRBV5-6 to TRBJ1-6, with TRBD1 matching 8 bases. The CDR3 is made up of 18 amino acids. In germline, CDR1 is SGHDT, CDR2 YYEEEE. Germline trimming cut 3 bases from V and 11 bases from J; bases unmatched to any gene: 19.